These 4 T cell receptor beta chains were all obtained from the same sample, sequenced in a study of T cell repertoires in cytomegalovirus infection. TCRdb re-called the reads through MiXCR, storing one row per CDR3 protein. The profile shows around 250,000 distinct CDR3 sequences, 17% of them singletons. Sequencing input: CD8+ T cells from PBMCs. The receptors derive from a human donor in good health (CMV status not recorded). Some clones in this sample may be carry-over from other donors' samples.

This clonotype was found many times. J is TRBJ1-6 and V is TRBV5-4; 7 bases are a match to TRBD1. The CDR3 runs 16 residues. Germline V gene sequence: CDR1 SGHNT, CDR2 YYREEE (reference sequence). V shed 0 bases and J 3 bases; nucleotides not matched to a gene: 3. This chain's CDR3 is CASSLDRGRYNSPLHF. The DNA of the CDR3 is TGTGCCAGCAGCTTGGACAGGGGACGCTATAATTCACCCCTCCACTTT. Filled out from reference TRBV5-4 and TRBJ1-6, the complete variable domain reads ETGVTQSPTHLIKTRGQQVTLRCSSQSGHNTVSWYQQALGQGPQFIFQYYREEENGRGNFPPRFSGLQFPNYSSELNVNALELDDSALYLCASSLDRGRYNSPLHFGNGTRLTVT.

The chain combines TRBV6-1 with TRBJ2-1; D not certain. Germline V gene lookup returns CDR1 MNHNS and CDR2 SASEGT. The length of the CDR3 is 13 residues. The V gene lost 6 bases and the J gene lost 0 bases, with 6 bases spanning the gap. This chain's CDR3 is CASRGFSYNEQFF. The CDR3 coding sequence is TGTGCCAGCAGGGGATTCTCCTACAATGAGCAGTTCTTC.

Only a few counts were recorded for this clonotype. This chain links TRBV15 with TRBJ2-2; D unclear. The V gene lost 6 bases and the J gene lost 7 bases, with 6 bases spanning the gap. This CDR3 has 11 residues. Germline lookup yields CDR1 LNHNV and CDR2 YYDKDF (reference sequence). The CDR3 region is CATRADGELFF. As DNA, the CDR3 is TGTGCCACCAGGGCGGACGGGGAGCTGTTTTTT.

This clonotype has at least ten counts. The V and J genes are TRBV7-6 and TRBJ1-3; TRBD1 matches at 7 bases. The V segment lost 5 bases and the J segment 3 bases; nucleotides outside the gene matches: 10. Germline values: CDR1 SGHVS, CDR2 FNYEAQ. CDR3 length equals 16 residues. CDR3 sequence (DNA): TGTGCCAGCAGCCAGGGGGGCAGGTGGGATGGAAACACCATATATTTT. It translates to CASSQGGRWDGNTIYF.